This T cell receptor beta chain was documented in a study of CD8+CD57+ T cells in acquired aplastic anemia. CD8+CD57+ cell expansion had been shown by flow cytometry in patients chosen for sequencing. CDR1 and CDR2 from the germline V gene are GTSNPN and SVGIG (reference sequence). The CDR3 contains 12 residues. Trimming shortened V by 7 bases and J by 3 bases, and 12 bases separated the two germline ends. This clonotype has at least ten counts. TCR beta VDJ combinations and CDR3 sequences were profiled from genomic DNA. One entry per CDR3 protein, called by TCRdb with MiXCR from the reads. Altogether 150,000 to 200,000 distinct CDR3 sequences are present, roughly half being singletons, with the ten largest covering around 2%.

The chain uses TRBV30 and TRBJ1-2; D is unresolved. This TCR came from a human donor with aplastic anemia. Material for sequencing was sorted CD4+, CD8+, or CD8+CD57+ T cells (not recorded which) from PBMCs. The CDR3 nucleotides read TGTGCCTTACGTACTTCTGACTATGGCTACACCTTC. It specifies CALRTSDYGYTF.